These 23 T cell receptor beta chains originate from one sample sequenced in a study of radiotherapy plus CTLA-4 blockade in lung cancer. Profiled with immunoSEQ multiplex PCR; TCRdb holds only in-frame clones, not every one. The table shows tens of thousands of clones, with 65% to 80% occurring only once. Specimen: peripheral blood, collected from a patient treated with radiotherapy plus ipilimumab. These receptor sequences come from a human donor with non-small cell lung cancer who had a complete response to radiotherapy plus ipilimumab.

Only a few counts were recorded for this clone. The chain carries TRBV4-1 and TRBJ2-1; D gene ambiguous. The CDR3 runs 11 residues. The germline gives CDR1 MGHRA, CDR2 YSYEKL. Trimming cost V 6 bases and J 3 bases, with 3 bases left between them. The chain's CDR3 is CASRGYNEQFF. The DNA of the CDR3 is TGCGCCAGCAGGGGCTACAATGAGCAGTTCTTC.

The chain carries TRBV6-5 and TRBJ2-7; 8 bases match TRBD2. Germline lookup yields CDR1 MNHEY and CDR2 SVGAGI. The CDR3 has 13 amino acids. V trimming: 6 bases; J trimming: 6 bases; junction bases outside the gene matches: 7. The CDR3, as DNA: TGTGCCAGCAGCACGGGGGGGCCTTCCGAGCAGTACTTC. It specifies CASSTGGPSEQYF.

This clone appeared once. V and J are TRBV4-1 and TRBJ2-5; 7 positions agree with TRBD2. J was trimmed by 4 bases and V by 0 bases; bases with no gene match: 11. Germline CDR1 and CDR2: MGHRA and YSYEKL. This CDR3 is 17 amino acids long. CDR3 bases: TGCGCCAGCAGCCAAGATTGGGGGGAGGGCCCTATAGAGACCCAGTACTTC. It yields the protein CASSQDWGEGPIETQYF.

The chain recombines TRBV6-5 with TRBJ1-1, with 7 nucleotides matching TRBD1. CDR3 length: 14 residues. With V trimmed by 1 base and J by 2 bases, 1 base remained unmatched. Germline assignment: CDR1 MNHEY and CDR2 SVGAGI. In DNA form, the CDR3 reads TGTGCCAGCAGTTACTGGGACAGAAACACTGAAGCTTTCTTT. Protein sequence: CASSYWDRNTEAFF.

This clone was counted a few times. The chain links TRBV21-1 to TRBJ1-5. TRBV21-1 is an annotated pseudogene. The CDR3 has 19 residues. The CDR3 bases are TGTGCCAGCCCCGGGTGGGGGAATTGTTATCGGCTTCTAGATCAGCCCCAGCATTTT. Protein product: CASPGWGNCYRLLDQPQHF.

The chain has TRBV13 and TRBJ2-3; D remains ambiguous. V was cut by 2 bases and J by 4 bases, with 10 bases left in between. Per germline, CDR1 PRHDT and CDR2 FYEKMQ (reference sequence). This CDR3 contains 14 residues. CDR3 loop: CASSLRIISDTQYF. DNA of the CDR3: TGTGCCAGCAGCTTACGAATCATATCAGATACGCAGTATTTT.

Regarding this clone: The same CDR3 is also encoded by other DNA sequences in this sample. The V and J genes are TRBV10-3 and TRBJ1-2; 7 bases fit TRBD1. The CDR3 length is 17 residues. V trimming: 0 bases; J trimming: 1 base; junction bases outside the gene matches: 8. Germline CDR1 and CDR2: ENHRY and SYGVKD. As DNA, the CDR3 is TGTGCCATCAGTGAGTCAACTACAGGGGCCGATAACTATGGCTACACCTTC. This encodes CAISESTTGADNYGYTF.

The chain carries TRBV27 and TRBJ2-1, with 7 nucleotides matching TRBD1. V lost 6 bases, J lost 4 bases, and 12 bases stayed unmatched. Germline CDR1 MNHEY, CDR2 SMNVEV (reference sequence). The CDR3 totals 16 residues. The CDR3 loop is CASSHHGQDGYNEQFF. CDR3 nucleotides: TGTGCCAGCAGCCACCACGGACAGGACGGATACAATGAGCAGTTCTTC.

This clone was counted between two and nine times. The chain recombines TRBV18 with TRBJ2-3; D is ambiguous. This CDR3 has 13 amino acids. Trimming shortened V by 2 bases and J by 4 bases, and 7 bases separated the two germline ends. CDR1 and CDR2 (germline): KGHSH, LQKENI. CDR3 sequence: CASSPGNADTQYF. For the CDR3, the DNA is TGTGCCAGCTCACCAGGGAACGCAGATACGCAGTATTTT.

This clone turned up a few times. J is TRBJ2-6 and V is TRBV10-1; TRBD2 aligns across 7 bases. This CDR3 comprises 16 residues. The V and J ends lost 3 bases and 0 bases, in that order; junction bases with no gene match: 2. Germline V gene data show CDR1 as WNHNN and CDR2 as SYGVQD (reference sequence). CDR3 region: CASSDGTNSGANVLTF. DNA for the CDR3: TGCGCCAGCAGTGATGGGACTAACTCTGGGGCCAACGTCCTGACTTTC.

J is TRBJ1-2 and V is TRBV7-8, with TRBD1 as a possible D gene (6 bases). Germline V gene sequence: CDR1 SGHVS, CDR2 FQNEAQ. The V and J ends lost 1 base and 3 bases respectively, with 15 bases between them. CDR3 length: 16 amino acids. CDR3 in DNA: TGTGCCAGCAGCTTAGTCGGCGGGGGGCATGACTATGGCTACACCTTC. It codes for CASSLVGGGHDYGYTF. The whole variable domain, filled in from reference TRBV7-8 and TRBJ1-2, reads GAGVSQSPRYKVAKRGQDVALRCDPISGHVSLFWYQQALGQGPEFLTYFQNEAQLDKSGLPSDRFFAERPEGSVSTLKIQRTQQEDSAVYLCASSLVGGGHDYGYTFGSGTRLTVV.

The V gene is TRBV5-5, the J gene TRBJ2-7, with unresolved D. Germline CDR1 is SGHKS and CDR2 is YYEKEE (reference sequence). This CDR3 has 13 residues. Trimming left V 4 bases short and J 5 bases short, with 13 bases between. DNA for the CDR3: TGTGCCAGCAGCCTGGACCGGGCCCACGAGCAGTACTTC. Translation: CASSLDRAHEQYF.

The chain couples TRBV7-8 to TRBJ2-7; 7 bases match TRBD2. The V segment lost 3 bases and the J segment 7 bases; nucleotides outside the gene matches: 15. This CDR3 is built from 16 residues. Germline values: CDR1 SGHVS, CDR2 FQNEAQ. CDR3 sequence reads: CASSFSGGRDMGEQYV. DNA for the CDR3: TGTGCCAGCAGCTTTAGTGGCGGGAGAGACATGGGGGAGCAGTACGTC.

The V and J genes are TRBV2 and TRBJ2-1, with 13 bases aligning to TRBD2. Germline V lookup: CDR1 SNHLY, CDR2 FYNNEI. The J segment lost 8 bases and the V segment lost 7 bases, leaving 8 bases of the junction unmatched. This CDR3 is 15 amino acids long. The CDR3 region is CASMTTSGGAHEQFF. The DNA for the CDR3 is TGTGCCAGCATGACTACTAGCGGGGGGGCGCATGAGCAGTTCTTC.

V and J are TRBV19 and TRBJ1-1; D unclear. Trimming stripped 5 bases from V and 4 bases from J, with 17 bases between. The germline V gene encodes CDR1 LNHDA and CDR2 SQIVND (reference sequence). The CDR3 consists of 15 residues. The CDR3 DNA reads TGTGCCAGTAGTCGAAATGCTCAGTCGGGCACTGAAGCTTTCTTT. This gives the protein CASSRNAQSGTEAFF.

The chain joins TRBV4-1 to TRBJ1-5; a possible D gene is TRBD1 (6 bases). V lost 6 bases to trimming and J lost 5 bases, with 20 bases between them. Germline assignment: CDR1 MGHRA and CDR2 YSYEKL. This CDR3 is built from 16 residues. The CDR3 DNA follows: TGCGCCAGCAGAGGCGGTGACAGGCCGGGCGATCAGCCCCAGCATTTT. Translating gives CASRGGDRPGDQPQHF.

This rearrangement joins TRBV30 to TRBJ2-4, with a tentative D call TRBD2 (7 bases). The CDR3 extends over 17 amino acids. Germline V gives CDR1 GTSNPN, CDR2 SVGIG (reference sequence). Deletions cut 2 bases from V and 0 bases from J, with 17 bases between. This CDR3 is CAWSREGGTLAKNIQYF. The CDR3 bases are TGTGCCTGGAGTAGGGAGGGGGGGACACTAGCCAAAAACATTCAGTACTTC.

The chain couples TRBV30 to TRBJ1-4; D gene ambiguous. The germline V and J ends were trimmed by 8 bases and 1 base, with 17 bases remaining between them. The CDR3 has 15 amino acids. CDR1 is GTSNPN, CDR2 SVGIG, per germline (reference sequence). In DNA form, the CDR3 reads TGTGCCCGCAGTACGGGCGGCCTAACTAATGAAAAACTGTTTTTT. Translation gives CARSTGGLTNEKLFF.

Concerning this clone itself: In the same sample, other DNA sequences code for this CDR3. In DNA form, the CDR3 reads TGTGCCAGCAGCTTAGGTCTTTGGGGGGCCGGGGGTGCAGATACGCAGTATTTT. This sequence encodes CASSLGLWGAGGADTQYF. This sequence joins TRBV7-2 and TRBJ2-3; D is tentatively TRBD1 or TRBD2 (6 bases each). The germline gives CDR1 SGHTA, CDR2 FQGNSA. The CDR3 runs to 18 residues. The V gene lost 1 base and the J gene lost 4 bases, with 21 bases spanning the gap. The full variable domain, rest sourced from reference TRBV7-2 and TRBJ2-3, is GAGVSQSPSNKVTEKGKDVELRCDPISGHTALYWYRQSLGQGLEFLIYFQGNSAPDKSGLPSDRFSAERTGGSVSTLTIQRTQQEDSAVYLCASSLGLWGAGGADTQYFGPGTRLTVL.

V usage is TRBV29-1 and J usage is TRBJ1-1, with TRBD1 as a possible D gene (6 bases). The CDR3 runs to 12 residues. With 3 bases removed from V and 8 bases from J, the gap between germline ends came to 13 bases. The V gene's germline CDR1 is SQVTM and CDR2 ANQGSEA. The CDR3 region is CSVEGDKREAFF. The CDR3 DNA reads as TGCAGCGTTGAGGGGGACAAGAGGGAAGCTTTCTTT.

The chain combines TRBV21-1 with TRBJ2-7; the D segment call TRBD2 is taken from the table without a DNA check. TRBV21-1 is a recognized pseudogene. This CDR3 has 14 residues. The CDR3 region has the DNA TGTGCCAGCAGCAAGGGGGGGCGGGCCTACGAGCAGTACGTC. Amino acid sequence: CASSKGGRAYEQYV.

This chain joins TRBV7-9 and TRBJ2-1, with 7 bases that match TRBD1. Losses at the gene ends were 5 bases for V and 4 bases for J; bases not matched to a gene: 8. This CDR3 is 15 amino acids long. Germline V gene data show CDR1 as SEHNR and CDR2 as FQNEAQ (reference sequence). The CDR3 region is CASSTPGTAYNEQFF. The CDR3 region has the DNA TGTGCCAGCAGCACACCCGGGACAGCATACAATGAGCAGTTCTTC.

The chain employs TRBV5-1 and TRBJ2-3, with TRBD1 matching 9 bases. The CDR3 runs to 16 residues. The V and J ends lost 4 bases and 4 bases, in that order; junction bases with no gene match: 10. The germline V gene has CDR1 SGHRS and CDR2 YFSETQ. This CDR3 reads CASSPEDRGGSDTQYF. The CDR3 bases are TGCGCCAGCAGCCCCGAGGACAGGGGAGGATCAGATACGCAGTATTTT.